Following are 10 T cell receptor beta chains from one sample sequenced in a study of early T cells in non-severe SARS-CoV-2 infection. TCRdb reprocessed the 5' RACE reads via MiXCR and lists one record per CDR3 protein. The sample shows nearly 55,000 distinct CDR3 sequences, about 8% of them seen only once. The sample was whole blood, taken at baseline. Receptors originate from an adult who was a healthcare worker with PCR-confirmed SARS-CoV-2 infection or an uninfected control (not recorded which).

This clonotype was found many times. This chain joins TRBV7-2 and TRBJ2-5; 9 nucleotides align to TRBD2. CDR1 is SGHTA, CDR2 FQGNSA, per germline. This CDR3 is 16 amino acids long. Losses at the gene ends were 1 base for V and 2 bases for J; bases not matched to a gene: 5. The CDR3 bases are TGTGCCAGCAGCTTAGATAGCGGGAGTCGGCAAGAGACCCAGTACTTC. Its translation is CASSLDSGSRQETQYF.

In its sample, this clonotype was seen many times. The chain joins TRBV7-8 to TRBJ1-5, with a weak D call TRBD1 (5 bases). Trimming cost V 2 bases and J 2 bases, with 10 bases left between them. The CDR3 runs 15 residues. Germline V CDR1 and CDR2: SGHVS, FQNEAQ. DNA of the CDR3: TGTGCCAGCAGCTTAAGCGGGGGAGGCAATCAGCCCCAGCATTTT. Encoded protein: CASSLSGGGNQPQHF.

This clonotype was counted ten times or more. The J gene is TRBJ2-2, the V gene TRBV27; 14 bases fit TRBD2. The CDR3 runs to 15 residues. Trimming cost V 5 bases and J 6 bases; bases outside gene matches: 2. Germline assignment: CDR1 MNHEY and CDR2 SMNVEV (reference sequence). CDR3 DNA sequence: TGTGCCAGCAGTGGGACTAGCGGGAGTTCCGGGGAGCTGTTTTTT. Translating gives CASSGTSGSSGELFF.

The rearrangement links TRBV28 to TRBJ2-3; the match to TRBD2 covers 12 bases. CDR1 is MDHEN, CDR2 SYDVKM, per germline. CDR3 length equals 15 residues. V was clipped by 8 bases and J by 2 bases; unmatched bases: 5. CDR3 DNA sequence: TGTGCCAGCCAAGGACTAGCGGGAAACACAGATACGCAGTATTTT. Protein sequence: CASQGLAGNTDTQYF.

This rearrangement joins TRBV2 to TRBJ1-5, with D unresolved. This CDR3 contains 14 residues. The V and J ends lost 3 bases and 1 base respectively, with 7 bases between them. CDR1 is SNHLY and CDR2 is FYNNEI in the germline V gene. The CDR3 DNA is TGTGCCAGCAGTGATAGTGCCAGCAATCAGCCCCAGCATTTT. Encoded protein: CASSDSASNQPQHF.

The V gene is TRBV29-1, the J gene TRBJ2-1; 11 bases are shared with TRBD2. From germline, CDR1 is SQVTM and CDR2 ANQGSEA. CDR3 size: 16 residues. Trimming removed 4 bases from V and 5 bases from J; junction bases left unmatched: 10. The CDR3 DNA reads TGCAGCGTTGGGGGGGTTGCACTAGCGGGAGACAATGAGCAGTTCTTC. This gives the protein CSVGGVALAGDNEQFF.

This clonotype was recorded at least ten times. V and J are TRBV11-2 and TRBJ1-2, with D perhaps matching TRBD1 (6 bases). Germline-derived CDR1 and CDR2 are SGHAT and FQNNGV. CDR3 length equals 16 residues. Deletions cut 5 bases from V and 4 bases from J, with 20 bases between. The CDR3 region is CASSPRSQGLIYGYTF. DNA of the CDR3: TGTGCCAGCAGCCCACGCTCCCAGGGGCTGATCTATGGCTACACCTTC. The complete variable domain, with remaining parts taken from reference TRBV11-2 and TRBJ1-2, reads EAGVAQSPRYKIIEKRQSVAFWCNPISGHATLYWYQQILGQGPKLLIQFQNNGVVDDSQLPKDRFSAERLKGVDSTLKIQPAKLEDSAVYLCASSPRSQGLIYGYTFGSGTRLTVV.

This clonotype appeared a few times. The CDR3: CASSLGLAGGGGNIQYF. The CDR3 DNA is TGTGCCAGCAGCCTGGGACTAGCGGGAGGAGGGGGAAACATTCAGTACTTC. The V gene is TRBV5-4, the J gene TRBJ2-4, with 15 bases lining up with TRBD2. Trimming at V came to 4 bases and at J to 6 bases, leaving 8 bases not matched to a gene. This CDR3 is built from 17 residues. In germline, CDR1 is SGHNT, CDR2 YYREEE (reference sequence).

This clonotype was observed many times. This chain joins TRBV6-4 and TRBJ2-3; TRBD2 agrees at 9 bases. V shed 2 bases, J shed 1 base, and the junction held 4 bases outside the gene matches. Germline V lookup: CDR1 MRHNA, CDR2 SNTAGT. This CDR3 is built from 16 residues. DNA of the CDR3: TGTGCCAGCAGTGACCGTAGCGGGAGTGGCACAGATACGCAGTATTTT. Translating gives CASSDRSGSGTDTQYF.

This clonotype was seen a handful of times. The chain has TRBV6-1 and TRBJ2-7; 11 nucleotides align to TRBD2. The CDR3 is 16 residues long. Germline CDR1 reads MNHNS; CDR2 reads SASEGT. Trimming removed 2 bases from V and 5 bases from J; junction bases left unmatched: 8. CDR3 protein: CASSEHSGRAQNEQYF. The CDR3 coding sequence is TGTGCCAGCAGTGAACATAGCGGGAGGGCCCAAAACGAGCAGTACTTC.